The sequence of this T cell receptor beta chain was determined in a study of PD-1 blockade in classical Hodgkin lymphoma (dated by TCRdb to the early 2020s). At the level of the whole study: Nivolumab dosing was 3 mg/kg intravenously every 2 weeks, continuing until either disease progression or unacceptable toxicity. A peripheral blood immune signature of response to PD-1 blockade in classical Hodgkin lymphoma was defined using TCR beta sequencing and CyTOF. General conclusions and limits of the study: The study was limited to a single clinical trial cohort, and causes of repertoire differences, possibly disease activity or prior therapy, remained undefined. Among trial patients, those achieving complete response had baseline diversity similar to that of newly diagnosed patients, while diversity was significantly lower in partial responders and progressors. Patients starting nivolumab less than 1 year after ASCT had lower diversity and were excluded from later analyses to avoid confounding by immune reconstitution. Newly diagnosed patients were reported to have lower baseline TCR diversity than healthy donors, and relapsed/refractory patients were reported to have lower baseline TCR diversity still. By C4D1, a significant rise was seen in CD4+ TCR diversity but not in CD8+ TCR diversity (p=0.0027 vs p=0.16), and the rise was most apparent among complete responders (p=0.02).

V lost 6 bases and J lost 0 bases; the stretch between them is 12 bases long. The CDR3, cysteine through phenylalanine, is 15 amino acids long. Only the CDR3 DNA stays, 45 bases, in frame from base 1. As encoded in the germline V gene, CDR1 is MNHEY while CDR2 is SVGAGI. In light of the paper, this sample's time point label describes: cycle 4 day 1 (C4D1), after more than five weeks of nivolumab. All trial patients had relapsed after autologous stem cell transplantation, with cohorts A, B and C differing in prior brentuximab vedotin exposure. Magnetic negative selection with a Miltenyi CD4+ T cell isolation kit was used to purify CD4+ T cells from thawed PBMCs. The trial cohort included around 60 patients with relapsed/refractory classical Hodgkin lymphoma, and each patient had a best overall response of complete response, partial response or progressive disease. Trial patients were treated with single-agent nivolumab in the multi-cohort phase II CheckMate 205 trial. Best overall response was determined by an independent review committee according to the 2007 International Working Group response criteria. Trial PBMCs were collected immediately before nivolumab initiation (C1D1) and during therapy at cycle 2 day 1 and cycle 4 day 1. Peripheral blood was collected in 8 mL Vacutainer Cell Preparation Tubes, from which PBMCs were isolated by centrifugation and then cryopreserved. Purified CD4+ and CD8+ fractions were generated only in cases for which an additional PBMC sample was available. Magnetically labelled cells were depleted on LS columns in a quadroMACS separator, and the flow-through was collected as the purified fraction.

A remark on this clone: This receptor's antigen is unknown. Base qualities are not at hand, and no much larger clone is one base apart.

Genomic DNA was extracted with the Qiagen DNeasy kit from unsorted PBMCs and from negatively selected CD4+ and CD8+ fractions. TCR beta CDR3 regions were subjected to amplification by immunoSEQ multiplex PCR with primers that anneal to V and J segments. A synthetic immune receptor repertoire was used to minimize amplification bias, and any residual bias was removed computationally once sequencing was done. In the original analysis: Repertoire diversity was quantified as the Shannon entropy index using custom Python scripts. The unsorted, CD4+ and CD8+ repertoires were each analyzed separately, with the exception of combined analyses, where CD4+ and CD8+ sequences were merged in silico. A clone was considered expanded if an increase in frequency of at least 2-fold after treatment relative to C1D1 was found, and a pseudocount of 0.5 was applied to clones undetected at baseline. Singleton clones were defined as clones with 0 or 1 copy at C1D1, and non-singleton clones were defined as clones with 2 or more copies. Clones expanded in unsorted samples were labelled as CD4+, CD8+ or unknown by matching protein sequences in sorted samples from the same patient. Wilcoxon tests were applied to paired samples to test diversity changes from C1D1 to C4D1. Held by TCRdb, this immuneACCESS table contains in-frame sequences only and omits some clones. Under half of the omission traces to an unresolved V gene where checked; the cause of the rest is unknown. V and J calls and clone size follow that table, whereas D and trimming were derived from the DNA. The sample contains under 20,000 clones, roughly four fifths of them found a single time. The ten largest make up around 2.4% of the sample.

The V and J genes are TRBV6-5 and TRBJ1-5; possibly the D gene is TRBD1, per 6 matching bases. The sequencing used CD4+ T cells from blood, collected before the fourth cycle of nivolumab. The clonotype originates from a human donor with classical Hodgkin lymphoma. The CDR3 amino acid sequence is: CASSPGGSSNQPQHF. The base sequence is TGTGCCAGCAGCCCCGGGGGCAGTAGCAATCAGCCCCAGCATTTT.